Presented here are 16 T cell receptor beta chains from one specimen sequenced in a study of T cells after yellow fever vaccination. TCRdb itself ran the 5' RACE reads through MiXCR, one entry per CDR3 protein. Here the sample spans approximately 250,000 distinct CDR3 sequences, about 3.7% being singletons. The sample here was PBMCs, taken 15 days after the yellow fever booster vaccination. These receptors all stem from a man aged 18 to 29 who received the YFV17D yellow fever vaccine.

This clonotype appeared many times. V and J are TRBV15 and TRBJ2-7; 10 bases match TRBD1. Looked up from germline, CDR1 is LNHNV and CDR2 is YYDKDF (reference sequence). CDR3 length: 15 amino acids. After removal of 2 bases from V and 4 bases from J, the junction contained 5 bases not matched to a gene. CDR3 bases: TGTGCCACCAGCAGAAACCGGGACAGGGGTTACGAGCAGTACGTC. It encodes CATSRNRDRGYEQYV.

This clonotype occurred many times. This chain connects TRBV5-1 to TRBJ1-6, with TRBD1 identical over 7 bases. The CDR3 spans 14 residues. The V gene's germline CDR1 is SGHRS and CDR2 YFSETQ. The J segment lost 7 bases and the V segment lost 4 bases, leaving 5 bases of the junction unmatched. The CDR3 sequence: CASSAGQSNSPLHF. CDR3 sequence (DNA): TGCGCCAGCAGCGCGGGACAGAGCAATTCACCCCTCCACTTT. Full variable domain (remainder filled in from reference TRBV5-1 and TRBJ1-6): KAGVTQTPRYLIKTRGQQVTLSCSPISGHRSVSWYQQTPGQGLQFLFEYFSETQRNKGNFPGRFSGRQFSNSRSEMNVSTLELGDSALYLCASSAGQSNSPLHFGNGTRLTVT.

This clonotype came up many times. In nucleotides, the CDR3 is TGCAGCGTCGCATACAGGGATCAAGAGACCCAGTACTTC. Amino acid sequence: CSVAYRDQETQYF. The V call is TRBV29-1, the J call TRBJ2-5; D may be TRBD1 (6 bases). The germline CDR1 and CDR2 sequences are SQVTM and ANQGSEA. The V and J ends lost 6 bases and 2 bases respectively, with 13 bases between them. There are 13 residues in the CDR3.

The table lists this clonotype with many counts. The V call is TRBV7-2, the J call TRBJ2-3; TRBD2 might be the D (6 bases). The CDR3 totals 17 residues. Germline loops: CDR1 SGHTA, CDR2 FQGNSA. Deletions cut 1 base from V and 1 base from J, with 15 bases between. The CDR3 sequence: CASSLDGGWWGTDTQYF. For the CDR3, the DNA is TGTGCCAGCAGCTTAGATGGGGGGTGGTGGGGCACAGATACGCAGTATTTT.

This clonotype occurred many times. The CDR3 coding sequence is TGTGCCAGCTCACCACGAATGACTAGCGGGACTAGCACAGATACGCAGTATTTT. Its translation is CASSPRMTSGTSTDTQYF. The genes are TRBV18 and TRBJ2-3, with 11 positions matching TRBD2. The CDR3 has 18 amino acids. Per the germline V gene, CDR1 is KGHSH and CDR2 is LQKENI. Trimming cost V 1 base and J 0 bases; bases outside gene matches: 6.

This clonotype was observed many times. The CDR3 is CATSPFGAAGDLNTGELFF. The CDR3 coding sequence is TGTGCCACCAGCCCCTTCGGGGCAGCGGGGGATCTGAACACCGGGGAGCTGTTTTTT. This sequence joins TRBV15 and TRBJ2-2; TRBD2 matches at 8 bases. Losses at the gene ends were 5 bases for V and 1 base for J; bases not matched to a gene: 15. The germline gives CDR1 LNHNV, CDR2 YYDKDF (reference sequence). The CDR3 is made up of 19 amino acids.

This clonotype was detected only a few times. The chain carries TRBV5-4 and TRBJ2-3; a weak D match, TRBD2 (6 bases). The CDR3 length is 17 residues. V was shortened by 4 bases and J by 1 base, with 19 bases between the two germline ends. Germline loops: CDR1 SGHNT, CDR2 YYREEE (reference sequence). The CDR3 region has the DNA TGTGCCAGCAGCGGGGGTCCACCGGGGGAGCGCACAGATACGCAGTATTTT. This encodes CASSGGPPGERTDTQYF. Using reference TRBV5-4 and TRBJ2-3 for the parts outside the CDR3, the full variable domain is ETGVTQSPTHLIKTRGQQVTLRCSSQSGHNTVSWYQQALGQGPQFIFQYYREEENGRGNFPPRFSGLQFPNYSSELNVNALELDDSALYLCASSGGPPGERTDTQYFGPGTRLTVL.

This clonotype showed up many times. The genes are TRBV9 and TRBJ1-1; D uncertain. This CDR3 spans 13 amino acids. V lost 4 bases to trimming and J lost 2 bases, with 9 bases between them. Germline V CDR1 and CDR2: SGDLS, YYNGEE. The CDR3 coding sequence is TGTGCCAGCAGCAACCGGGCCAACACTGAAGCTTTCTTT. Translated: CASSNRANTEAFF. Filled out from reference TRBV9 and TRBJ1-1, the complete variable domain reads DSGVTQTPKHLITATGQRVTLRCSPRSGDLSVYWYQQSLDQGLQFLIQYYNGEERAKGNILERFSAQQFPDLHSELNLSSLELGDSALYFCASSNRANTEAFFGQGTRLTVV.

This clonotype was seen ten or more times. The chain recombines TRBV7-9 with TRBJ1-1; weak D call: TRBD1 (6 bases). V lost 5 bases to trimming and J lost 4 bases, with 14 bases between them. This CDR3 has 14 residues. Germline loops: CDR1 SEHNR, CDR2 FQNEAQ (reference sequence). The CDR3 sequence is CASSADRVLTEAFF. For the CDR3, the DNA is TGTGCCAGCAGCGCGGACAGAGTACTCACTGAAGCTTTCTTT.

In this sample, this clonotype turned up many times. The CDR3 protein is CASSMSGYGYTF. CDR3 sequence (DNA): TGTGCCAGTAGTATGTCGGGGTATGGCTACACCTTC. The chain combines TRBV19 with TRBJ1-2; D not resolved. The length of the CDR3 is 12 residues. V gave up 3 bases and J gave up 5 bases, with 7 bases separating them. The germline CDR1 and CDR2 sequences are LNHDA and SQIVND (reference sequence).

The sample holds many counts of this clonotype. The rearrangement joins TRBV6-5 to TRBJ2-2; D remains unclear. CDR3 length: 13 residues. Trimming removed 2 bases from V and 6 bases from J, with 7 bases in between. Germline loops: CDR1 MNHEY, CDR2 SVGAGI. CDR3 amino acids: CASSYVWAGELFF. In DNA, the CDR3 is TGTGCCAGCAGTTACGTTTGGGCCGGGGAGCTGTTTTTT.

This clonotype was detected ten times or more. The V call is TRBV29-1, the J call TRBJ2-7; D is unclear. The CDR3 has 12 residues. Germline CDR1 is SQVTM and CDR2 is ANQGSEA. V dropped 4 bases and J dropped 0 bases, with 7 bases sitting between them. The CDR3 protein is CSVGTNSYEQYV. The CDR3, as DNA: TGCAGCGTTGGTACTAACTCCTACGAGCAGTACGTC.

This clonotype was seen at least ten times. The chain employs TRBV7-9 and TRBJ2-5; D tentatively fits TRBD1 or TRBD2 (5 bases each). The CDR3 sequence is 18 residues long. Germline V CDR1 and CDR2: SEHNR, FQNEAQ (reference sequence). V lost 5 bases, J lost 0 bases, and 22 bases lay in between. The DNA of the CDR3 is TGTGCCAGCAGCCCTCCCGAACCGGGGCCTAGGTACCAAGAGACCCAGTACTTC. Its translation: CASSPPEPGPRYQETQYF.

Only a few counts were recorded for this clonotype. The chain has TRBV19 and TRBJ1-2, with D possibly being TRBD1 (6 bases). Germline V gives CDR1 LNHDA, CDR2 SQIVND (reference sequence). V shed 4 bases and J shed 8 bases, with 17 bases lying between them. The CDR3 runs 14 residues. CDR3 in DNA: TGTGCCAGTAGTAGCGGGGGCGTGAAGATAGGCTACACCTTC. This gives the protein CASSSGGVKIGYTF.

This clonotype was observed at least ten times. This chain connects TRBV25-1 to TRBJ2-1; 9 bases are a match to TRBD2. This CDR3 contains 15 residues. Losses at the gene ends were 3 bases for V and 5 bases for J; bases not matched to a gene: 5. Germline V gene lookup returns CDR1 MGHDK and CDR2 SYGVNS. The CDR3 sequence is CASSDSGGGDNEQFF. The CDR3 DNA is TGTGCCAGCAGTGATAGCGGGGGTGGGGACAATGAGCAGTTCTTC.

This clonotype was seen at least ten times. This chain links TRBV6-2 or TRBV6-3 with TRBJ1-1; D is unclear. Germline CDR1 and CDR2: MNHEY and SVGEGT. The CDR3 is 15 residues long. V lost 6 bases and J 0 bases, leaving 14 bases between the germline ends. The CDR3 DNA reads TGTGCCAGCAGACCCCACTCCGGCTTGAACACTGAAGCTTTCTTT. It is translated as CASRPHSGLNTEAFF.